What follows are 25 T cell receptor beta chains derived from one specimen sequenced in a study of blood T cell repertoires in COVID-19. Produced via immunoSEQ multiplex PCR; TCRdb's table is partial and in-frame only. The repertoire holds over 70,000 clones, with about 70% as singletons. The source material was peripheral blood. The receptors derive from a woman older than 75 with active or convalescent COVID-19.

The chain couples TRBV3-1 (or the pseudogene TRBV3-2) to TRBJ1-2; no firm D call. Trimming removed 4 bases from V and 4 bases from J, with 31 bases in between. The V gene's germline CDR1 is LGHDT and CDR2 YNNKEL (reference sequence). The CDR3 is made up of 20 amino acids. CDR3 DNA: TGTGCCAGCAGCCGTTTCCCCCCCTTTTCTCTCGCGCCATTCTCCTATGGCTACACCTTC. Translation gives CASSRFPPFSLAPFSYGYTF.

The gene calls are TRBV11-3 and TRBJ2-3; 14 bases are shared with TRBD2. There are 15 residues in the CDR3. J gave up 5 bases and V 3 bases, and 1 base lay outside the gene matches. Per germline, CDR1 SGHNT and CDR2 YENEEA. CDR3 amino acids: CASSFGTSGGDTQYF. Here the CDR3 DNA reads TGTGCCAGCAGCTTCGGGACTAGCGGGGGAGATACGCAGTATTTT.

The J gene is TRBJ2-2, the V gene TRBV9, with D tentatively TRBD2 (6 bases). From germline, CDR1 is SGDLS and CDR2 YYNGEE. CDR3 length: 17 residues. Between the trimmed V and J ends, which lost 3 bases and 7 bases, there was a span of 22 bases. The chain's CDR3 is CASSASHSLANGGELFF. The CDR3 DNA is TGTGCCAGCAGCGCAAGCCACTCACTAGCTAACGGCGGGGAGCTGTTTTTT.

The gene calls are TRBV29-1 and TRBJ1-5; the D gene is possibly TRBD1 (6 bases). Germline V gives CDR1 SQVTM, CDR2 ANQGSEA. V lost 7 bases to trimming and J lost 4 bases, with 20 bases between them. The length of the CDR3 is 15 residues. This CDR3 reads CSALDNTGPNQPQHF. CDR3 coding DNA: TGCAGCGCCCTAGATAACACAGGGCCGAATCAGCCCCAGCATTTT.

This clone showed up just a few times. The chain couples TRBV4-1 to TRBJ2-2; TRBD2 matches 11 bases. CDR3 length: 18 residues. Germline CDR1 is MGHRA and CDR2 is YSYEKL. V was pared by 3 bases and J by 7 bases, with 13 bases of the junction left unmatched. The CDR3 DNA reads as TGCGCCAGCAGCCAGGAAGTCTTAGCGGGGGGGCATGGCGGGGAGCTGTTTTTT. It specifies CASSQEVLAGGHGGELFF.

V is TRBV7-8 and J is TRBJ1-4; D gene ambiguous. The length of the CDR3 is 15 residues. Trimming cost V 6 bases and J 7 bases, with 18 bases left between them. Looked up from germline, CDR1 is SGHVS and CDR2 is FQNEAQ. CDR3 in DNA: TGTGCCAGCAGGGGCGGTTCAGGCGGAGGTGAAAAACTGTTTTTT. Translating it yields CASRGGSGGGEKLFF.

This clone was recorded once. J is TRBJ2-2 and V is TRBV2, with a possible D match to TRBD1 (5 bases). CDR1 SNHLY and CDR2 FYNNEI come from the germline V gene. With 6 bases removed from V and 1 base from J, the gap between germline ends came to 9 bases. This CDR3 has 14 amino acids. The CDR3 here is CASRGQKNTGELFF. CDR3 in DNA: TGTGCCAGCAGGGGGCAGAAGAACACCGGGGAGCTGTTTTTT.

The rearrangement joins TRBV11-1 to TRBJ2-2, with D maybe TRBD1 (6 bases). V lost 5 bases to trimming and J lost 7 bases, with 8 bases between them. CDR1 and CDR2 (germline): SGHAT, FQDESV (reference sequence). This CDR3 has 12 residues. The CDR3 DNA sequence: TGTGCCAGCAGCCGAGGGGGCGGGGAGCTGTTTTTT. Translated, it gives CASSRGGGELFF.

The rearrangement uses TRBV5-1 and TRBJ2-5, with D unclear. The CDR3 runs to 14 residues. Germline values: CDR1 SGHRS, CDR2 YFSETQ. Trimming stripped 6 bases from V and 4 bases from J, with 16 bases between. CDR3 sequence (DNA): TGCGCCAGCACCCCCCCCGATTCGGTAGAGACCCAGTACTTC. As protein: CASTPPDSVETQYF.

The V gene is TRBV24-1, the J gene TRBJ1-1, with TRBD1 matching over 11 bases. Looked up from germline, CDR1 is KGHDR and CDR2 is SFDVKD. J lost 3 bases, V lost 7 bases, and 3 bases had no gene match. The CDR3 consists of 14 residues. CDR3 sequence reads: CATRPGQGDTEAFF. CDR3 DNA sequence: TGTGCCACCAGGCCGGGACAGGGGGACACTGAAGCTTTCTTT.

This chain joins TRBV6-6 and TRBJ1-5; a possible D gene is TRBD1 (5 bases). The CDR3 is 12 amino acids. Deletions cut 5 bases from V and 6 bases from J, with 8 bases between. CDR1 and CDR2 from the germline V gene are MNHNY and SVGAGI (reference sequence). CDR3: CASSGGGQPQHF. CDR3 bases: TGTGCCAGCAGTGGGGGAGGTCAGCCCCAGCATTTT.

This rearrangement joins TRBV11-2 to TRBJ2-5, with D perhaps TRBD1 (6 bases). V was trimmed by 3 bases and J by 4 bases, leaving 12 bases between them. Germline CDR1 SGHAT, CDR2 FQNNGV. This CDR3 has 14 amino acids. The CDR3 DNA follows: TGTGCCAGCAGCTTCCTCAGGGGCGGAGAGACCCAGTACTTC. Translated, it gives CASSFLRGGETQYF.

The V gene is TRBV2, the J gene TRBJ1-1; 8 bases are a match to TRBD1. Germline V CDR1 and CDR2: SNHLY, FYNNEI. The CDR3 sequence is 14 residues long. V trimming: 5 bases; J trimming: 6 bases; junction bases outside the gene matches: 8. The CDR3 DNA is TGTGCCAGCAGTCCTAGGACAGGGAGACCTGAAGCTTTCTTT. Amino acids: CASSPRTGRPEAFF.

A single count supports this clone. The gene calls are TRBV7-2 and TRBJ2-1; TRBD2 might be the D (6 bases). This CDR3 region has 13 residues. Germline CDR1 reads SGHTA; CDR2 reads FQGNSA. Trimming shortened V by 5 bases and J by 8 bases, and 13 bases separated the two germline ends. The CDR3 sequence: CASSRDFYDEQFF. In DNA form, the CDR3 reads TGTGCCAGCAGCAGGGACTTTTATGATGAGCAGTTCTTC.

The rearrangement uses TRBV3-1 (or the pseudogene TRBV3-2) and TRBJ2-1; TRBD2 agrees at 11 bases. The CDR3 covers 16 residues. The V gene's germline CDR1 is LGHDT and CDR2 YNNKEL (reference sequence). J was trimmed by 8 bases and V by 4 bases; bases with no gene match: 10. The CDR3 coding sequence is TGTGCCAGCAGCCCGTTAGCGGGGGGGCAGGTCGATGAGCAGTTCTTC. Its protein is CASSPLAGGQVDEQFF.

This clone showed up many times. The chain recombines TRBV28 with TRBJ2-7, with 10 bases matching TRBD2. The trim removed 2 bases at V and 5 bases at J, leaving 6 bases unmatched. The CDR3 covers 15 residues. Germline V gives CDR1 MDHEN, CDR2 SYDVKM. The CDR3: CASSLVSGGAHEQYF. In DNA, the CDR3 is TGTGCCAGCAGTTTAGTAAGCGGGGGGGCCCACGAGCAGTACTTC.

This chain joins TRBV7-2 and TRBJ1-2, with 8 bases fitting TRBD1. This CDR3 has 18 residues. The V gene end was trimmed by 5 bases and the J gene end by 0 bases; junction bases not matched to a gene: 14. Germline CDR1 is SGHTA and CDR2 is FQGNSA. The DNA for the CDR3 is TGTGCCAGCAGCCAAGGCTTGGGCAGGGGGCTGGCTAACTATGGCTACACCTTC. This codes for CASSQGLGRGLANYGYTF.

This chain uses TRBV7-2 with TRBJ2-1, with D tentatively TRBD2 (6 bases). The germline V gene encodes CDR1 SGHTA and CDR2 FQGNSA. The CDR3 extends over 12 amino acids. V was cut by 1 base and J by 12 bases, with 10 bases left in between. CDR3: CASSLDYGGQFF. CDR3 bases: TGTGCCAGCAGCTTAGATTACGGGGGGCAGTTCTTC.

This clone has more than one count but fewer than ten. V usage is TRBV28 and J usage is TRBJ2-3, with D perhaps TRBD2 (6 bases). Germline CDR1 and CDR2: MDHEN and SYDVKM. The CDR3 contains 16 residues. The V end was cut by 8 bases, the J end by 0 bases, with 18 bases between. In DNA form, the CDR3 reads TGTGCCAGCGTGCGGGGTGGGTTGCGGAGCACAGATACGCAGTATTTT. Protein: CASVRGGLRSTDTQYF.

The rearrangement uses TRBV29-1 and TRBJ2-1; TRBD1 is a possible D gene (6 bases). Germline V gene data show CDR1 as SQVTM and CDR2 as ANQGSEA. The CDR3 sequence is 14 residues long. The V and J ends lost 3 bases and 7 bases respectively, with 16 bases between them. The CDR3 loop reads CSVDTGYPPNEQFF. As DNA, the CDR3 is TGCAGCGTTGATACAGGGTACCCCCCTAATGAGCAGTTCTTC.

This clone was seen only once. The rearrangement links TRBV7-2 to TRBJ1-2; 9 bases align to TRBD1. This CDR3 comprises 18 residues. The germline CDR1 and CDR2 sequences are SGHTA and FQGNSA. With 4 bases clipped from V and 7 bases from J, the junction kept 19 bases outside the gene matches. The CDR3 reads CASSWSGTGPPRRAGYTF. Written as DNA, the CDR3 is TGTGCCAGCAGCTGGTCCGGGACAGGGCCCCCCCGGAGGGCTGGCTACACCTTC.

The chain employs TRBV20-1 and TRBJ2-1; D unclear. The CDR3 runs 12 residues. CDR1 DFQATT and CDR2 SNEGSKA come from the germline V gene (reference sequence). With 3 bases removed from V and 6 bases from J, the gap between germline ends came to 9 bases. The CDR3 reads CSASFVVNEQFF. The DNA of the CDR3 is TGCAGTGCTAGTTTTGTCGTCAATGAGCAGTTCTTC.

In DNA form, the CDR3 reads TGTGCCAGCAGCCCGCCAGCGGGGGGGCCAAATGAGCAGTTCTTC. It encodes CASSPPAGGPNEQFF. The chain uses TRBV11-2 and TRBJ2-1; 10 bases fit TRBD2. The CDR3 runs 15 residues. V dropped 5 bases and J dropped 7; count of bases not matched to a gene: 8. Germline CDR1 reads SGHAT; CDR2 reads FQNNGV.

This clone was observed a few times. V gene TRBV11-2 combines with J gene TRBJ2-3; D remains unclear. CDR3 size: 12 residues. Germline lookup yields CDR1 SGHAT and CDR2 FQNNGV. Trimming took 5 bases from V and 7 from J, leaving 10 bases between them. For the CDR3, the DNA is TGTGCCAGCAGCCCCCCCGGTTATACGCAGTATTTT. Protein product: CASSPPGYTQYF.

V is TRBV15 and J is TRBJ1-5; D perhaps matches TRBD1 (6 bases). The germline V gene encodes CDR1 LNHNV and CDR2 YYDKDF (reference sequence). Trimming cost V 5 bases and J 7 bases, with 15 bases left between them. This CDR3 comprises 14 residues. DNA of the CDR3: TGTGCCACCAGCTTTAACAGGGCTGGCCAGCCCCAGCATTTT. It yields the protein CATSFNRAGQPQHF.